This is a list of T cell receptor beta chains from one sample in a study of spatial heterogeneity in lung cancer. TCRdb reprocessed the 5' RACE reads via MiXCR and lists one record per CDR3 protein. The sample carries 20,000 or so distinct CDR3 sequences, more than 8% recorded once. Material: PBMCs, obtained at follow-up. The source is a female donor with early-stage non-small cell lung cancer. Both conserved end residues are part of each CDR3. D genes are given only for firm matches. Some rows mark clone size as missing; the rest say once, few, many or name a class of expanded clone.

clone size,D gene,CDR3 length,V gene,J gene,CDR3 DNA,CDR3 protein
many,.,14,TRBV20-1,TRBJ2-1,TGCAGTGCTAGGAACTCGCGCCTCTACAATGAGCAGTTCTTC,CSARNSRLYNEQFF
many,TRBD2,17,TRBV6-2/TRBV6-3,TRBJ2-1,TGTGCCAGCAGTTACGTGCGGACTAGCGGGGCCTACAATGAGCAGTTCTTC,CASSYVRTSGAYNEQFF
many,.,16,TRBV27,TRBJ2-4,TGTGCCAGCAGTCCCAGCCTCACTCTAGCCAAAAACATTCAGTACTTC,CASSPSLTLAKNIQYF
.,TRBD2,15,TRBV28,TRBJ2-1,TGTGCCAGCAGTCTCTCTAGCGGGGTGTCTAATGAGCAGTTCTTC,CASSLSSGVSNEQFF
many,.,14,TRBV18,TRBJ2-3,TGTGCCAGCTCACCGGATAGTAGCACAGATACGCAGTATTTT,CASSPDSSTDTQYF
.,.,19,TRBV4-1,TRBJ1-4,TGCGCCAGCAGCCTCGGGGCCGGAAGAGTCCGCAAGGTTAATGAAAAACTGTTTTTT,CASSLGAGRVRKVNEKLFF
many,TRBD2,13,TRBV20-1,TRBJ2-2,TGCGGCTGCGGGAGTAGGTTGGCCGGGGAGCTGTTTTTT,CGCGSRLAGELFF
.,TRBD1,14,TRBV2,TRBJ2-7,TGTGCCAGCACCGTACAGGGGTCAACCTACGAGCAGTACTTC,CASTVQGSTYEQYF
many,TRBD1,15,TRBV28,TRBJ2-7,TGTGCCAGCAGGTCGCAGGGGGCCTCCTCCTACGAGCAGTACTTC,CASRSQGASSYEQYF
few,.,16,TRBV25-1,TRBJ2-4,TGTGCCAGCAGCCCATTAGGGTATGGGGCCAAAAACATTCAGTACTTC,CASSPLGYGAKNIQYF
many,.,14,TRBV28,TRBJ2-7,TGTGCCAGCAGTTTCGCCGACTTCACCTACGAGCAGTACTTC,CASSFADFTYEQYF
many,.,14,TRBV24-1,TRBJ1-5,TGTGCCACAGAAGACAGGATGGATAATCAGCCCCAGCATTTT,CATEDRMDNQPQHF
many,.,14,TRBV21-1,TRBJ2-7,TGTGCCAGTAAGACTGTGCTACCAGATTACGAGCAGTACTTC,CASKTVLPDYEQYF
medium-sized,.,15,TRBV6-2/TRBV6-3,TRBJ2-5,TGTGCCAGCAGTCCGAGGGGGGCAGTCCAAGAGACCCAGTACTTC,CASSPRGAVQETQYF
.,TRBD1,16,TRBV4-1,TRBJ2-3,TGCGCCAGCAGCCGAGTGGGGACAGGGGGCACAGATACGCAGTATTTT,CASSRVGTGGTDTQYF
many,TRBD2,20,TRBV5-1,TRBJ2-1,TGCGCCAGCAGCTGGGGACTACGGCGGGAGGGCATCAGCTCCTACAATGAGCAGTTCTTC,CASSWGLRREGISSYNEQFF
.,.,13,TRBV18,TRBJ2-5,TGTGCCAGCTCACCAACCAGGGAAGAGACCCAGTACTTC,CASSPTREETQYF
medium-sized,.,11,TRBV20-1,TRBJ1-5,TGCAGTGCTAGAGGGGGCCAGCCCCAGCATTTT,CSARGGQPQHF
many,TRBD2,15,TRBV7-2,TRBJ2-7,TGTGCCAGCAGCTTAGGACTAGCGGGCCCCTACGAGCAGTACTTC,CASSLGLAGPYEQYF
few,.,14,TRBV5-1,TRBJ2-7,TGCGCCAGCAGCTATTCGGATAGCTCCTACGAGCAGTACTTC,CASSYSDSSYEQYF
many,TRBD2,18,TRBV19,TRBJ2-5,TGTGCCAGTAGTCCAGGTGCGACTAGCGGGAACAACGGAGAGACCCAGTACTTC,CASSPGATSGNNGETQYF
many,.,13,TRBV7-3,TRBJ2-5,TGTGCCAGCAGCTCCCAAGGTGGGGAGACCCAGTACTTC,CASSSQGGETQYF
few,.,16,TRBV3-1,TRBJ2-4,TGTGCCAGCAGCCCAATTGGGACAACCGCGAAAAACATTCAGTACTTC,CASSPIGTTAKNIQYF
many,.,13,TRBV11-2,TRBJ2-3,TGTGCCAGCAGCTTAGGGTTTGCAGATACGCAGTATTTT,CASSLGFADTQYF
.,.,15,TRBV11-1,TRBJ2-1,TGTGCCAGCAGCACTACAGGGAGCCCCTACAATGAGCAGTTCTTC,CASSTTGSPYNEQFF
many,.,12,TRBV5-6,TRBJ1-1,TGTGCCAGCAGCTGGGCGGAGACTGAAGCTTTCTTT,CASSWAETEAFF
.,TRBD2,16,TRBV5-4,TRBJ2-1,TGTGCCAGCAGCTCGAGAGTGGGGGGGTGGCGGGATGAGCAGTTCTTC,CASSSRVGGWRDEQFF
.,TRBD1,13,TRBV29-1,TRBJ2-7,TGCAGCGTTCGAGACAGGGTGGCCTACGAGCAGTACTTC,CSVRDRVAYEQYF
many,TRBD1,15,TRBV6-5,TRBJ1-1,TGTGCCAGCAGTGTTACGACAGGGAAGGACACTGAAGCTTTCTTT,CASSVTTGKDTEAFF
few,.,14,TRBV28,TRBJ1-5,TGTGCCCTCGTCGGGGCAGGGAGCAATCAGCCCCAGCATTTT,CALVGAGSNQPQHF
many,.,14,TRBV6-2/TRBV6-3,TRBJ2-5,TGTGCCAGCACCCCGCGCGGGGGCGGGGAGACCCAGTACTTC,CASTPRGGGETQYF
many,TRBD2,14,TRBV12-3/TRBV12-4,TRBJ2-7,TGTGCCAGCAGTTGGTCACTAGCGGTCTACGAGCAGTACTTC,CASSWSLAVYEQYF
many,TRBD1,14,TRBV20-1,TRBJ1-3,TGCAGTGCCCCGACAGGGGGCTCTGGAAACACCATATATTTT,CSAPTGGSGNTIYF
many,TRBD2,21,TRBV5-1,TRBJ2-6,TGCGCCAGCAGCCGGCCTTCGGCTAGCGGGGGTCAGAGCTCTGGGGCCAACGTCCTGACTTTC,CASSRPSASGGQSSGANVLTF
few,.,15,TRBV6-1,TRBJ1-2,TGTGCCAGCCGCAGGTCGGGGGACCCCCTATTTGGCTACACCTTC,CASRRSGDPLFGYTF
many,.,17,TRBV5-1,TRBJ2-1,TGCGCCAGCAGTGTCTCGGCGGCGGGACTCTCCTACAATGAGCAGTTCTTC,CASSVSAAGLSYNEQFF
.,.,16,TRBV2,TRBJ2-2,TGTGCCAGCAGTCTGCCGGGACGGCCGGTCACCGGGGAGCTGTTTTTT,CASSLPGRPVTGELFF
many,.,14,TRBV4-1,TRBJ2-7,TGCGCCACCAGCCCCGGGTTTTTCTCCTACGAGCAGTACTTC,CATSPGFFSYEQYF
.,TRBD1,15,TRBV18,TRBJ2-3,TGTGCCAGCTCACCAGAGGGGGCCTCGTCAGATACGCAGTATTTT,CASSPEGASSDTQYF
many,.,14,TRBV20-1,TRBJ1-2,TGCAGTGCTACCTCTGTCAACAGGGTCTATGGCTACACCTTC,CSATSVNRVYGYTF
.,.,14,TRBV7-9,TRBJ2-3,TGTGCCAGCAGCTTAGAACGGGGCACAGATACGCAGTATTTT,CASSLERGTDTQYF
few,.,15,TRBV6-2/TRBV6-3,TRBJ2-7,TGTGCCAGCAGTTCGGCACAGAAGATCTCCTACGAGCAGTACTTC,CASSSAQKISYEQYF
.,.,10,TRBV20-1,TRBJ2-3,TGCAGTGCCGCCACTCATACGCAGTATTTT,CSAATHTQYF
many,TRBD2,15,TRBV7-2,TRBJ2-1,TGTGCCAGCAGCACCTCCGGGACTAAATACAATGAGCAGTTCTTC,CASSTSGTKYNEQFF
many,.,14,TRBV29-1,TRBJ2-5,TGCAGCGTTGAAGTAAGGGGACCCCTTGGGACCCAGTACTTC,CSVEVRGPLGTQYF
many,.,14,TRBV27,TRBJ1-6,TGTGCCAGCAGTTTTTTGGGGCGTAATTCACCCCTCCACTTT,CASSFLGRNSPLHF
few,TRBD1,16,TRBV4-1,TRBJ2-1,TGCGCCAGCAGCCAAGATCGTACAGGGGGCTGGAATGAGCAGTTCTTC,CASSQDRTGGWNEQFF
many,.,16,TRBV6-1,TRBJ1-3,TGTGCCAGCAGTGAACATACAGTAGGATCTGGAAACACCATATATTTT,CASSEHTVGSGNTIYF
.,.,13,TRBV6-1,TRBJ2-5,TGTGCCAGCAGTGAATCGGGGAAAGAGACCCAGTACTTC,CASSESGKETQYF
many,TRBD1,14,TRBV12-3/TRBV12-4,TRBJ1-5,TGTGCCAGCAGCGACAGGGACCGGAATCAGCCCCAGCATTTT,CASSDRDRNQPQHF
many,.,15,TRBV5-1,TRBJ2-3,TGCGCCAGCAGCTTGGCCTTGGGTAGCACAGATACGCAGTATTTT,CASSLALGSTDTQYF